The clone carrying this T cell receptor beta chain was seen once. Its target is unknown. The PCR made use of 60 Vbeta and 13 Jbeta primers. Using immunoSEQ multiplex PCR, the repertoire was profiled, and TCRdb retains in-frame clones only, with some absent. The table lists some 92,000 clones, about 80% of them singletons. The data were taken from a study of cytomegalovirus exposure and HLA in healthy donors. Study-level results: TCR beta chains associated with HLA were, in a later analysis, more clonally expanded than equally common others. Within an earlier analysis, most TCR beta V segments proved productive either about 90% or about 30% of the time.

The CDR3 loop spans 13 amino acids. Losses at the gene ends were 4 bases for V and 14 bases for J; bases not matched to a gene: 13. The germline V gene encodes CDR1 SGHNT and CDR2 YYREEE (reference sequence). V is TRBV5-4 and J is TRBJ2-3; TRBD2 matches at 7 bases. This sequence originates from a man aged 18 to 29 in good health and CMV-seropositive. Sequences were obtained from PBMCs. The CDR3 DNA follows: TGTGCCAGCAGCCCGGCCCGGGAGGCCGACCTGTATTTT. Translating gives CASSPAREADLYF. The full variable domain, in which reference TRBV5-4 and TRBJ2-3 provide the parts outside the CDR3, is ETGVTQSPTHLIKTRGQQVTLRCSSQSGHNTVSWYQQALGQGPQFIFQYYREEENGRGNFPPRFSGLQFPNYSSELNVNALELDDSALYLCASSPAREADLYFGPGTRLTVL.